The 4 T cell receptor beta chains below all came from one sample that was sequenced in a study of CD8+ T cells in alopecia areata. RNA extraction was followed by reverse transcription into cDNA, which acted as the sequencing template. TCRdb's copy holds only in-frame clones and misses some; the assay was immunoSEQ multiplex PCR. The data show 50,000 to 65,000 clones, around 46% seen once. Treatment of the sample: oral pan-JAK inhibitor, 5-10 mg twice daily. Sequences were derived from CD8+ T cells sorted from blood, sampled between weeks 36 and 40, from a patient treated with tofacitinib. The receptors here all came from a human donor with alopecia areata.

The V and J genes are TRBV23-1 and TRBJ2-3, with 7 positions matching TRBD2. TRBV23-1 counts as an open reading frame of uncertain function. Germline trimming cut 3 bases from V and 6 bases from J; bases unmatched to any gene: 12. The CDR3 extends over 16 amino acids. The CDR3 here is CASSHPTGGSKDTQYF. DNA of the CDR3: TGCGCCAGCAGTCACCCGACGGGGGGATCGAAGGATACGCAGTATTTT.

The chain joins TRBV6-6 to TRBJ2-1; the match to TRBD2 covers 11 bases. Losses at the gene ends were 2 bases for V and 6 bases for J; bases not matched to a gene: 3. Germline CDR1 is MNHNY and CDR2 is SVGAGI (reference sequence). There are 15 residues in the CDR3. The CDR3 here is CASSYPGTSGNEQFF. Here the CDR3 DNA reads TGTGCCAGCAGTTACCCAGGGACTAGCGGCAATGAGCAGTTCTTC.

A remark on this clone: Sequence at one end of the junction differs from germline and may be a read error. This sequence joins TRBV4-1 and TRBJ1-2; D is ambiguous. The CDR3 spans 11 residues. CDR1 is MGHRA, CDR2 YSYEKL, per germline. In DNA, the CDR3 is TGCGCCAGCAGCCAAGGACCGGATTATTCCTTC. Translating it yields CASSQGPDYSF.

This clone was recorded a few times. The chain is built from TRBV4-1 and TRBJ2-7; TRBD2 aligns across 7 bases. The CDR3 spans 14 residues. The junction had 7 bases not matched to a gene; V was cut back by 4 bases and J by 4 bases. From germline, CDR1 is MGHRA and CDR2 YSYEKL. The CDR3: CASSPGLGSYEQYF. The CDR3 DNA is TGCGCCAGCAGCCCTGGACTAGGGTCATACGAGCAGTACTTC.